This TCR beta chain was profiled in a study of cytomegalovirus exposure and HLA in healthy donors. 60 Vbeta and 13 Jbeta primers were used in PCR. Assay: immunoSEQ multiplex PCR; the TCRdb copy retains only in-frame clones and omits some. Among roughly 160,000 clones listed, less than 85% were seen once. Input material: PBMCs. This TCR was sampled from a man in his sixties in good health and CMV-seronegative.

The CDR3 DNA reads as TGTGCCAGCAGCTTAGCTGCTCAATCCGGGGTCCCGCAGTATTTT. Protein sequence: CASSLAAQSGVPQYF. This rearrangement joins TRBV11-2 to TRBJ2-3; TRBD2 is a possible D gene (5 bases). The V end lost 1 base, the J end lost 10 bases, and 18 bases lay between the germline ends. Looked up from germline, CDR1 is SGHAT and CDR2 is FQNNGV. The CDR3 covers 15 residues.